This paragraph covers one TCR beta chain sequence. Its antigen has not been determined. The sample holds no much larger clone one base away, and base qualities are not on file. Per the publication, the time point label means: cells obtained before transplantation from donor or recipient. CD3+CD4+ and CD3+CD8+ populations were FACS-sorted from unstimulated pre-transplant donor and recipient cells taken from spleen or lymph nodes. The CDR3 has 15 amino acids, counting the end cysteine and phenylalanine. Kept here is only the CDR3 DNA, which spans 45 bases and is read in frame from base 1. CDR1 and CDR2 are read off the germline V gene (reference sequence) as PRHDT and FYEKMQ. The V and J ends are trimmed by 0 bases and 3 bases, leaving 6 bases between them. This sample is drawn from a study of graft-versus-host responses after intestinal transplantation (dated by TCRdb to the early 2020s). Regarding the study in general: Recipients received multivisceral, liver-intestinal, or isolated intestinal transplants. A peak of at least 4% donor T cells among recipient peripheral blood mononuclear cells was the definition used for donor T cell macrochimerism. Samples from three later patients were sequenced in-house on an Illumina MiSeq with MiXCR processing rather than by the commercial service. Alloreactive clones were identified by sequencing pre-transplant mixed lymphocyte reaction products and comparing them with unstimulated pre-transplant donor and recipient T cells. Anti-thymocyte globulin induction was given to all recipients, followed by maintenance tacrolimus and steroids for 2 to 3 years. The cohort enrolled 24 intestinal transplant recipients including one retransplant, and a few patients lacking pretransplant specimens were excluded. After intestinal transplantation, graft-versus-host and host-versus-graft alloreactive T cell clones in the graft, circulation and bone marrow were tracked using bulk TCR-beta CDR3 sequencing.

The study at large found these results: Early after transplant, peak levels of circulating GvH clones were found to be associated with declines in HvG clones. GvH clones were detected in recipient bone marrow, and some appeared earlier in ileal mucosa or blood, consistent with an intestinal mucosal origin. Patients with donor T cell macrochimerism had high GvH to HvG T cell clonal ratios in their allografts. Conclusions were limited by the relatively low number and heterogeneity of intestinal transplant patients.

Library generation was performed with the immunoSEQ multiplex PCR assay. For most patients, genomic DNA was isolated with the Qiagen DNeasy Blood and Tissue Kit and sent frozen to Adaptive Biotechnologies for TCR sequencing. For most patients, high-throughput TCR-beta CDR3 sequencing of genomic DNA was performed by Adaptive Biotechnologies. On the study's bioinformatics: TCR sequencing data for roughly 20 patients were retrieved from Adaptive's ImmunoSEQ software; a few other patients were processed with MiXCR and VDJtools. To correct CD4 versus CD8 sorting errors, sequences present in both subsets at a frequency ratio below 5:1 were removed. CDR3 nucleotide sequences shared between donor and recipient were removed because the origin of such sequences could not be assigned. Alloreactive clones required at least 2-fold expansion over unstimulated cells and minimum CFSE-low frequency of 0.002% (template counts) or 0.001% (read counts). Clones were considered mappable if detected in sequenced pre-transplant spleen, lymph node, or MLR CFSE-low populations of the donor or recipient. Cumulative frequency of alloreactive clones was calculated as a percentage of all sequences weighted by copy number. The source is immuneACCESS, and TCRdb retained only in-frame sequences with V and J called. Part of the clones is not carried over; for the studies checked, unresolved V genes explain less than half of this, and the remainder is unexplained. Clone size and V and J calls were adopted from that table, with D and trimming inferred from the DNA. The sample has around 89,000 clones on record, approximately 90% of them singletons. Of the sample, approximately 0.4% falls within the top ten clones.

This receptor was identified in a human donor who was the organ donor for an intestinal transplant. The V and J segments used are TRBV13 and TRBJ1-6, with the D segment identity uncertain. Sample: unstimulated CD8+ T cells sorted from spleen or lymph node cells, taken before transplant. The nucleotide sequence reads TGTGCCAGCAGCTTAGGGGCCATCTATAATTCACCCCTCCACTTT. Its translation is CASSLGAIYNSPLHF.